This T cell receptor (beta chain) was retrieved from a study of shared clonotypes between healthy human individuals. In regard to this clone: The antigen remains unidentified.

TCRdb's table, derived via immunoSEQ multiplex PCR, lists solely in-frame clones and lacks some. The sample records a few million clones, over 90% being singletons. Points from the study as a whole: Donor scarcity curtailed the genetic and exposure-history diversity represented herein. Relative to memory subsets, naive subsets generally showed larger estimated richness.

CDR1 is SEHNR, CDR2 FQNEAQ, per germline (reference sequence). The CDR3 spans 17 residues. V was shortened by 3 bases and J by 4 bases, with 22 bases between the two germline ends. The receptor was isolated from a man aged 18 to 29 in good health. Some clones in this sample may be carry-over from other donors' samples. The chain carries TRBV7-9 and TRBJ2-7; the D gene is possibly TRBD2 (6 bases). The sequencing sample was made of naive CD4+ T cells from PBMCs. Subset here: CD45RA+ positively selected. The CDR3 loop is CASSLRPHGRDEYEQYF. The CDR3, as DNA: TGTGCCAGCAGCTTGAGACCCCACGGGCGGGACGAGTACGAGCAGTACTTC.